Following are 30 T cell receptor beta chains from one sample sequenced in a study of cytomegalovirus exposure and HLA in healthy donors. With 60 Vbeta and 13 Jbeta primers, the PCR was carried out. The assay was immunoSEQ multiplex PCR, and TCRdb's table has in-frame clones only and misses some. The sample lists a few hundred thousand clones, about 80% occurring once. Sequences were obtained from PBMCs. These receptors all come from a man aged 40-50 years in good health and CMV-seronegative.

The chain couples TRBV4-2 to TRBJ1-5, with no clear D. Trimming removed 1 base at V and 0 bases at J, with 10 bases between. Germline assignment: CDR1 LGHNA and CDR2 YNFKEQ. This CDR3 is 16 amino acids long. The CDR3, as DNA: TGTGCCAGCAGCCAAGGGGCAGCTTATAGCAATCAGCCCCAGCATTTT. This encodes CASSQGAAYSNQPQHF.

The chain combines TRBV4-3 with TRBJ2-4; a possible D gene is TRBD1 (7 bases). V lost 0 bases to trimming and J lost 5 bases, with 11 bases between them. Germline-derived CDR1 and CDR2 are LGHNA and YSLEER. CDR3 length: 15 amino acids. For the CDR3, the DNA is TGCGCCAGCAGCCAAGATACCAGGGGGGAAAACATTCAGTACTTC. Its translation is CASSQDTRGENIQYF.

This sequence joins TRBV7-2 and TRBJ1-6; 8 bases are shared with TRBD1. CDR1 is SGHTA and CDR2 is FQGNSA in the germline V gene. The ends lost 5 bases at V and 14 bases at J; junction bases unmatched: 8. The CDR3 loop spans 13 amino acids. This CDR3 is CASSGTTGGALHF. The DNA of the CDR3 is TGTGCCAGCAGCGGCACAACAGGGGGGGCCCTCCACTTT.

This clone has only a few counts. The chain uses TRBV10-3 and TRBJ1-1; no reliable D call. The CDR3 has 14 amino acids. The germline V gene has CDR1 ENHRY and CDR2 SYGVKD. Between the trimmed V and J ends, which lost 4 bases and 6 bases, there was a span of 15 bases. CDR3 nucleotides: TGTGCCATCAGTGTCTCGGCGGAGAGGGCTGAAGCTTTCTTT. It is translated as CAISVSAERAEAFF.

The chain is built from TRBV7-9 and TRBJ2-1; 7 nucleotides line up with TRBD2. Germline V gives CDR1 SEHNR, CDR2 FQNEAQ (reference sequence). Trimming cost V 4 bases and J 6 bases; bases outside gene matches: 9. This CDR3 is built from 15 residues. The CDR3 is CASSSTGTILNEQFF. The CDR3 bases are TGTGCCAGCAGCTCGACCGGGACTATTCTCAATGAGCAGTTCTTC.

The chain carries TRBV5-6 and TRBJ1-2; D is unclear. The V end was cut by 4 bases, the J end by 4 bases, with 11 bases between. The CDR3 has 13 amino acids. CDR1 and CDR2 from the germline V gene are SGHDT and YYEEEE. CDR3 bases: TGTGCCAGCAGCCCTTACGGGTTCTATGGCTACACCTTC. Protein product: CASSPYGFYGYTF.

The V and J genes are TRBV7-8 and TRBJ2-7; D not resolved. The CDR3 extends over 14 amino acids. The V gene's germline CDR1 is SGHVS and CDR2 FQNEAQ. Trimming took off 0 bases at V and 3 bases at J, with 9 bases between the two ends. The CDR3 sequence is CASSLAGSYYEQYF. CDR3 in DNA: TGTGCCAGCAGCTTAGCTGGCAGTTACTACGAGCAGTACTTC.

The chain joins TRBV4-1 to TRBJ2-1; the match to TRBD2 covers 12 bases. V was pared by 1 base and J by 4 bases, with 2 bases of the junction left unmatched. CDR1 and CDR2 (germline): MGHRA, YSYEKL. The CDR3 is 16 residues long. Written as DNA, the CDR3 is TGCGCCAGCAGCCAAGGGGGACTAGCGGGTTACAATGAGCAGTTCTTC. It codes for CASSQGGLAGYNEQFF.

The chain is built from TRBV7-8 and TRBJ1-5; D is unclear. The CDR3 contains 15 residues. The germline V gene encodes CDR1 SGHVS and CDR2 FQNEAQ. V was cut by 4 bases and J by 1 base, with 11 bases left in between. CDR3 loop: CASSSQRLSNQPQHF. The CDR3 DNA is TGTGCCAGCAGCTCCCAACGACTCAGCAATCAGCCCCAGCATTTT. The variable domain in full, with the rest retrieved from reference TRBV7-8 and TRBJ1-5, is GAGVSQSPRYKVAKRGQDVALRCDPISGHVSLFWYQQALGQGPEFLTYFQNEAQLDKSGLPSDRFFAERPEGSVSTLKIQRTQQEDSAVYLCASSSQRLSNQPQHFGDGTRLSIL.

This chain connects TRBV27 to TRBJ2-7, with 8 bases lining up with TRBD2. After removal of 5 bases from V and 3 bases from J, the junction contained 9 bases not matched to a gene. The CDR3 loop spans 15 amino acids. Germline lookup yields CDR1 MNHEY and CDR2 SMNVEV (reference sequence). Here the CDR3 DNA reads TGTGCCAGCAGTCCGGCCACGGGACTAGACTACGAGCAGTACTTC. This translates into CASSPATGLDYEQYF.

V usage is TRBV5-1 and J usage is TRBJ2-1; no clear D. Trimming took off 0 bases at V and 4 bases at J, with 5 bases between the two ends. The CDR3 runs to 13 residues. Germline CDR1 SGHRS, CDR2 YFSETQ. The CDR3 region is CASSLGLYNEQFF. The DNA for the CDR3 is TGCGCCAGCAGCTTGGGTTTATACAATGAGCAGTTCTTC.

This chain joins TRBV19 and TRBJ1-1; D is possibly TRBD1 (5 bases). Between the trimmed V and J ends, which lost 6 bases and 3 bases, there was a span of 14 bases. The CDR3 has 14 residues. The germline gives CDR1 LNHDA, CDR2 SQIVND (reference sequence). CDR3 amino acids: CASSTPTAHTEAFF. In DNA, the CDR3 is TGTGCCAGTAGCACCCCGACAGCCCACACTGAAGCTTTCTTT.

The genes are TRBV2 and TRBJ2-4; 10 bases map to TRBD1. The CDR3 has 15 residues. V lost 8 bases and J lost 2; bases outside the gene matches: 6. Per the germline V gene, CDR1 is SNHLY and CDR2 is FYNNEI. CDR3 DNA: TGTGCCAGCTGGGACAGGGGTAGATCCAAAAACATTCAGTACTTC. This sequence encodes CASWDRGRSKNIQYF.

The chain carries TRBV27 and TRBJ2-7; tentatively, D is TRBD1 (6 bases). Per germline, CDR1 MNHEY and CDR2 SMNVEV (reference sequence). V lost 5 bases to trimming and J lost 2 bases, with 16 bases between them. The CDR3 covers 15 residues. CDR3 sequence (DNA): TGTGCCAGCAGTCTGTTGACAGGACGACCCTACGAGCAGTACTTC. Protein: CASSLLTGRPYEQYF.

This chain joins TRBV5-6 and TRBJ2-1; D might be TRBD1 (6 bases). Per the germline V gene, CDR1 is SGHDT and CDR2 is YYEEEE. V shed 7 bases and J shed 2 bases, with 13 bases lying between them. The CDR3 totals 14 residues. The chain's CDR3 is CASCPGATYNEQFF. DNA of the CDR3: TGTGCCAGCTGCCCAGGGGCGACCTACAATGAGCAGTTCTTC.

This clone was picked up a small number of times. For the CDR3, the DNA is TGTGCCAGCAGCCCCCGGTGGCAGGGGAACACTGAAGCTTTCTTT. It translates to CASSPRWQGNTEAFF. The chain is built from TRBV11-3 and TRBJ1-1; D is perhaps TRBD1 (5 bases). Germline V gene data show CDR1 as SGHNT and CDR2 as YENEEA. The CDR3 is 15 residues long. The V end was cut by 5 bases, the J end by 1 base, with 14 bases between.

The gene calls are TRBV30 and TRBJ2-1; 10 bases line up with TRBD2. CDR3 length: 16 amino acids. After removal of 0 bases from V and 4 bases from J, the junction contained 6 bases not matched to a gene. Germline values: CDR1 GTSNPN, CDR2 SVGIG (reference sequence). The CDR3 region is CAWSVSLAGVYNEQFF. CDR3 nucleotides: TGTGCCTGGAGTGTCAGTCTAGCGGGGGTTTACAATGAGCAGTTCTTC.

This clone has more than one count but fewer than ten. The chain combines TRBV5-6 with TRBJ2-5, with TRBD1 matching 8 bases. Germline CDR1 SGHDT, CDR2 YYEEEE. The CDR3 length is 14 residues. V lost 4 bases, J lost 1 base, and 3 bases stayed unmatched. This CDR3 is CASSRQGIQETQYF. For the CDR3, the DNA is TGTGCCAGCAGCAGACAGGGGATCCAAGAGACCCAGTACTTC.

This clone was seen a few times. The CDR3 here is CASSEERGAQYF. CDR3 coding DNA: TGTGCCAGCAGTGAAGAACGGGGTGCGCAGTATTTT. The chain carries TRBV6-1 and TRBJ2-3, with a tentative D call TRBD2 (5 bases). Germline V gene sequence: CDR1 MNHNS, CDR2 SASEGT. The CDR3 spans 12 residues. With 1 base removed from V and 10 bases from J, the gap between germline ends came to 9 bases.

The chain uses TRBV7-2 and TRBJ2-7; the match to TRBD2 covers 9 bases. Germline V gene lookup returns CDR1 SGHTA and CDR2 FQGNSA. The CDR3 length is 16 residues. V was clipped by 0 bases and J by 4 bases; unmatched bases: 7. The CDR3 reads CASSLAVGSGRYEQYF. In DNA, the CDR3 is TGTGCCAGCAGCTTAGCGGTTGGTAGCGGGAGATACGAGCAGTACTTC.

This rearrangement joins TRBV7-3 to TRBJ2-3, with D maybe TRBD2 (5 bases). Germline assignment: CDR1 SGHTA and CDR2 FQGTGA. The CDR3 sequence is 15 residues long. V was clipped by 1 base and J by 0 bases, with 8 bases between them. This CDR3 is CASSLSRGSTDTQYF. The DNA for the CDR3 is TGTGCCAGCAGCTTAAGTAGAGGGAGCACAGATACGCAGTATTTT.

J is TRBJ1-2 and V is TRBV10-3; 10 nucleotides match TRBD1. The trim removed 2 bases at V and 6 bases at J, leaving 3 bases unmatched. The CDR3 length is 14 residues. Germline assignment: CDR1 ENHRY and CDR2 SYGVKD. CDR3 residues: CAISEPGTGDGYTF. CDR3 nucleotide sequence: TGTGCCATCAGTGAGCCAGGGACAGGGGATGGCTACACCTTC.

This clone was detected once. The chain recombines TRBV6-6 with TRBJ2-2, with a tentative D call TRBD1 (5 bases). Trimming removed 3 bases from V and 7 bases from J, with 18 bases in between. Germline lookup yields CDR1 MNHNY and CDR2 SVGAGI (reference sequence). This CDR3 spans 16 amino acids. For the CDR3, the DNA is TGTGCCAGCAGTTATACTTCAAGGGATACAGGCGGGGAGCTGTTTTTT. Translating gives CASSYTSRDTGGELFF.

The chain carries TRBV27 and TRBJ1-1; the match to TRBD1 covers 7 bases. The CDR3 is 14 residues long. Germline CDR1 MNHEY, CDR2 SMNVEV (reference sequence). J was trimmed by 6 bases and V by 5 bases; bases with no gene match: 9. CDR3 DNA sequence: TGTGCCAGCAGTACAAGACAGGGATCCGCTGAAGCTTTCTTT. This encodes CASSTRQGSAEAFF.

This chain connects TRBV7-6 to TRBJ2-7, with 9 bases lining up with TRBD2. Germline trimming cut 5 bases from V and 0 bases from J; bases unmatched to any gene: 8. CDR1 and CDR2 from the germline V gene are SGHVS and FNYEAQ. The CDR3 runs 16 residues. Written as DNA, the CDR3 is TGTGCCAGCAGCCAGGGACTAGCTCCAACCTCCTACGAGCAGTACTTC. Protein sequence: CASSQGLAPTSYEQYF.

This clone was seen only a few times. The chain has TRBV7-9 and TRBJ2-3, with 11 nucleotides matching TRBD2. There are 16 residues in the CDR3. Germline V gene data show CDR1 as SEHNR and CDR2 as FQNEAQ (reference sequence). The J segment lost 3 bases and the V segment lost 3 bases, leaving 5 bases of the junction unmatched. This CDR3 reads CASSFSGRAQTDTQYF. CDR3 DNA: TGTGCCAGCAGCTTTAGCGGGAGGGCCCAAACAGATACGCAGTATTTT.

The chain links TRBV19 to TRBJ2-2, with TRBD2 matching 8 bases. The junction had 11 bases not matched to a gene; V was cut back by 0 bases and J by 5 bases. The CDR3 contains 18 residues. The germline gives CDR1 LNHDA, CDR2 SQIVND (reference sequence). The CDR3 here is CASSIDPYGRAGTGELFF. The CDR3 region has the DNA TGTGCCAGTAGTATAGATCCGTACGGGAGGGCCGGGACCGGGGAGCTGTTTTTT.

The V gene is TRBV30, the J gene TRBJ1-2; no reliable D call. Trimming stripped 0 bases from V and 4 bases from J, with 9 bases between. CDR3 length: 13 amino acids. CDR1 and CDR2 from the germline V gene are GTSNPN and SVGIG (reference sequence). CDR3 DNA sequence: TGTGCCTGGAGTGTATCGGCAGGCTATGGCTACACCTTC. Encoded protein: CAWSVSAGYGYTF. The entire variable domain, with the rest obtained from reference TRBV30 and TRBJ1-2, is as follows: SQTIHQWPATLVQPVGSPLSLECTVEGTSNPNLYWYRQAAGRGLQLLFYSVGIGQISSEVPQNLSASRPQDRQFILSSKKLLLSDSGFYLCAWSVSAGYGYTFGSGTRLTVV.

V gene TRBV10-3 combines with J gene TRBJ1-2; 9 bases map to TRBD1. V lost 3 bases, J lost 6 bases, and 8 bases stayed unmatched. The CDR3 has 15 residues. From germline, CDR1 is ENHRY and CDR2 SYGVKD. CDR3 in DNA: TGTGCCATCAGTGAATTGGACAGGGGCGGGAATGGCTACACCTTC. As protein: CAISELDRGGNGYTF.

This clone has only a few counts. The chain recombines TRBV27 with TRBJ2-2; D unclear. Trimming stripped 5 bases from V and 2 bases from J, with 9 bases between. The germline gives CDR1 MNHEY, CDR2 SMNVEV (reference sequence). The CDR3 spans 14 residues. The CDR3, as DNA: TGTGCCAGCAGTGTTGTTCTCAACACCGGGGAGCTGTTTTTT. Its translation: CASSVVLNTGELFF.